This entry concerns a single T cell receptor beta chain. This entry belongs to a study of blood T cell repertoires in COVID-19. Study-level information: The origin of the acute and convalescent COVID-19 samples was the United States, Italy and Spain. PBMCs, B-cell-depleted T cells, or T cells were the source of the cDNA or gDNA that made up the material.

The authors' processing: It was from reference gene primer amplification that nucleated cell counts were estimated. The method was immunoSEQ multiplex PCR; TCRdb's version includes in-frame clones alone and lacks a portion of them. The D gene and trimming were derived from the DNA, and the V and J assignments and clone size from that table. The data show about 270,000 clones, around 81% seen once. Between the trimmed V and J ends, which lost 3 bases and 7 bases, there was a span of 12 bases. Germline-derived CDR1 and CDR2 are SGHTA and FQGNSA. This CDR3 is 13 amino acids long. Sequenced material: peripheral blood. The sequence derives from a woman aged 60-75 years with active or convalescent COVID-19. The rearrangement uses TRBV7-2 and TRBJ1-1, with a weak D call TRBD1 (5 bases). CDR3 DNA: TGTGCCAGCAGCTTGGGGCGGGGGGTTGAAGCTTTCTTT. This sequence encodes CASSLGRGVEAFF.